This TCR beta chain was recovered during a study of a mutant IDH1 vaccine in newly diagnosed glioma. Germline V gene sequence: CDR1 SNHLY, CDR2 FYNNEI. The CDR3 is 15 amino acids. V was trimmed by 5 bases and J by 6 bases, leaving 14 bases between them. Time point of the sample: week 5, during vaccination. Vaccine doses each comprised 300 ug of mutant IDH1 20-mer peptide, with topical imiquimod. As for this clone: Its antigen is currently unknown.

The repertoire was sequenced with immunoSEQ multiplex PCR; TCRdb's copy has only in-frame clones and lacks some. The table lists approximately 26,000 clones, about 89% of them singletons, with about a fifth in the top ten. Sequencing was performed on PBMCs, taken from a glioma patient whose treatment included an IDH1 peptide vaccine. The clonotype was recovered from a young man with glioma. The chain recombines TRBV2 with TRBJ2-6; the D gene is possibly TRBD1 (7 bases). The CDR3 protein is CASSQGGVEANVLTF. The CDR3 DNA reads TGTGCCAGCAGTCAGGGGGGAGTGGAGGCCAACGTCCTGACTTTC.